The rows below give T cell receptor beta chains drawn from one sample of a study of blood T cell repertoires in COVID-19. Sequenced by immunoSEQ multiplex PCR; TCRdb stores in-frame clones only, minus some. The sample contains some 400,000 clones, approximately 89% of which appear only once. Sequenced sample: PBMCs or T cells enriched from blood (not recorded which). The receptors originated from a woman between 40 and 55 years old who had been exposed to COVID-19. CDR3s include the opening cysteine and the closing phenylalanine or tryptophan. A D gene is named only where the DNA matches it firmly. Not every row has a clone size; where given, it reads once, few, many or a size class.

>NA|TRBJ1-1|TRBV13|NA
TGTGCCAGCAGCTTACGGGGGGACACTGAAGCTTTCTTT
CASSLRGDTEAFF
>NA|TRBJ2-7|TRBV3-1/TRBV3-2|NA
TGTGCCAGCAGCCAAGTGATCCGGGGATACTCCTACGAGCAGTACTTC
CASSQVIRGYSYEQYF
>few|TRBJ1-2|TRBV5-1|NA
TGCGCCAGCAGCTTGGGAGATAACTATGGCTACACCTTC
CASSLGDNYGYTF
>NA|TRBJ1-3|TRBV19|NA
TGTGCCAGTCGGCTAGGAGTTGGGGACACCCCCCTATATTTT
CASRLGVGDTPLYF
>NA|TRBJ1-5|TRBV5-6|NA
TGTGCCAGCAGCTTAACATGGGACAAGCGTCAGCCCCAGCATTTT
CASSLTWDKRQPQHF
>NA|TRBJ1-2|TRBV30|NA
TGTGCCTGGAGTTCTCTAGCAGGGGCTGGCTACACCTTC
CAWSSLAGAGYTF
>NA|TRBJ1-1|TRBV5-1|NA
TGCGCCAGCAGCGGAAACAGCGGGAACACTGAAGCTTTCTTT
CASSGNSGNTEAFF
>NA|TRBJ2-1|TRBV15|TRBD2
TGTGCCACCAGCAGAGATACTAGCGGTTACAATGAGCAGTTCTTC
CATSRDTSGYNEQFF
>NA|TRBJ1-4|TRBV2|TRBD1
TGTGCCAGCAGTGGACAGGGAGGTAACGAAAAACTGTTTTTT
CASSGQGGNEKLFF
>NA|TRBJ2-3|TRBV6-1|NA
TGTGCCAGCAGTGAGGGGAGTGGGACTCTCCTTCGAGATACGCAGTATTTT
CASSEGSGTLLRDTQYF